This T cell receptor (beta chain) is from a study of shared clonotypes between healthy human individuals (dated by TCRdb to about 2020). In the study overall: Three men and a couple of women, aged 18 to 49 years, made up the cohort. To increase sequencing depth and limit assay-specific biases, different laboratories used diverse techniques to prepare libraries and sequence TCR repertoires. For each donor, three plates each were used for CD4 naive and CD4 memory, two plates were used for CD8 naive, and one plate was used for CD8 memory. Blood TCR repertoires of about 5 healthy adults were deeply sequenced to estimate repertoire size and the extent of clonotype sharing between individuals. Per donor, leukapheresis produced somewhere between about 0.94 and 9.5 billion PBMCs.

What the study reported, not specific to this receptor: Naive subsets generally had larger estimated clonotype richness than memory subsets. The small number of donors limited the genetic and exposure-history diversity represented. Incomplete sequencing was indicated by rarefaction of sorted-subset datasets, despite the large sequencing depth. Based on pairwise subsampling, the degree of clonotype sharing among donors was expected to be affected by sequencing depth. Approximately 5% of naive CD4, around 3.5% of naive CD8, 2% to 2.5% of memory CD4, and roughly 0.4% of memory CD8 clonotypes were shared across several donors. Compared with non-shared clonotypes, the clonotypes found in all four sorted-subset donors had higher generation probabilities. Sampling was restricted to blood, and TCR repertoires in tissues likely differ from the TCR repertoires found in blood.

Points on this clone: It has no known antigen specificity. The record has no base qualities; no much larger clone is one base away.

Donors were healthy HIV-negative adults with no recently reported acute infections or vaccinations. Every donor was a Caucasian adult residing in Nashville, Tennessee, USA. CD4+ T cells were enriched by magnetic negative selection, after which naive cells were positively selected on CD45RA and the negative fraction was taken as the memory subset. Blood was collected by leukapheresis, and PBMCs were isolated by Ficoll-Histopaque density gradient centrifugation and then cryopreserved in liquid nitrogen vapor phase. Analytical flow cytometry was used to check the purity and quantity of every magnetically sorted T cell population. Genomic DNA was isolated from every sorted fraction and measured by UV absorbance on a Nanodrop 2000c. Using the deep immunoSEQ assay, multiplex PCR amplified TCR CDR3 regions from genomic DNA. Genomic DNA extracted from each cell subset was distributed evenly over all wells of several immunoSEQ 96-well plates, and each plate served as one replicate. For sorted subsets, around 200 ng genomic DNA, equal to tens of thousands of T cell genomes, was loaded into each replicate PCR. Purified libraries were measured with a Qubit 3.0 fluorometer, size-checked on a Bioanalyzer 2100, and measured again with the KAPA Library Quantification kit. A separate single-read 150-cycle Illumina NextSeq 550 flow cell was used to sequence each immunoSEQ 96-well plate. In the source study's methods: The immunoSEQ output contained only junctional sequences without quality scores, so filtering could not match that applied to full-length reads. To assign V/J genes and CDR3, sequences were annotated against IMGT germline references using PyIR, a Python wrapper for IgBLAST v1.9. Reads were filtered out if the reads had weak V/J assignments (E-value above 1e-6), no CDR3, stop codons, out-of-frame junctions, or ambiguous translated residues. V3J clonotypes were defined by identical inferred V gene, J gene, and CDR3 amino acid sequence. Percentage overlap between repertoires was calculated by dividing the number of shared unique clonotypes by the size of the smaller repertoire. RTK rarefaction, the Chao1 estimator, and Recon v2.1 estimates of unobserved clonotypes were used to assess repertoire richness. Generation probabilities were computed with OLGA for all TCRbeta clonotypes obtained by the gDNA method from several donors. The immuneACCESS repertoire file appears here via TCRdb, limited to in-frame rearrangements. These files lack a portion of the clones; in checked studies, under half of the deficit traces to unresolved V genes, and the cause of the others is not known. Clone size and the V and J calls come from that table; the DNA yielded D and trimming. This sample is represented by 1,500,000 or so clones; approximately 98.5% of them were singletons. The ten largest clones capture about 0.35% of the sample.

Per the germline V gene, SQVTM is the CDR1 and ANQGSEA is the CDR2. Measured from the cysteine to the phenylalanine, the CDR3 is 12 residues long. Only CDR3 DNA is held: 36 bases, read in frame from base 1. V is clipped by 4 bases and J by 3 bases, and the sequence between their germline boundaries is 10 bases long. Sequencing input: naive CD4+ T cells sorted from blood. This specimen's cell subset or site label, per the study, means: CD45RA+ positively selected. The chain employs TRBV29-1 and TRBJ2-7, with the D gene not clear enough to name. The receptor's source is a young man in good health. The CDR3 sequence is CSVGVTSYEQYF. The nucleotide sequence is given as TGCAGCGTTGGTGTCACAAGCTACGAGCAGTACTTC.